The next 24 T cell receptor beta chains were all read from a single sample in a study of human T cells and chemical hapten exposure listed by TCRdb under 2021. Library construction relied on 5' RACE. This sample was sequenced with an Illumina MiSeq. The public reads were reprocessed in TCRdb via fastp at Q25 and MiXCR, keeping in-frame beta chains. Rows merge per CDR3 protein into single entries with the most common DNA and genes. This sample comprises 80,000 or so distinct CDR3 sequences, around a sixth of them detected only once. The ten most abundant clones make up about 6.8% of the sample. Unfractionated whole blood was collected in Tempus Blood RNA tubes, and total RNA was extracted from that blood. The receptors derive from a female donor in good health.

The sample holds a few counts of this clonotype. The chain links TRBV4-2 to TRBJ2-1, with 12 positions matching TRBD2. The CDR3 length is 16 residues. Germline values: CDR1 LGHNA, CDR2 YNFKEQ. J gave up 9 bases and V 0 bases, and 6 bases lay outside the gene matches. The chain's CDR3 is CASSQDPTSGSGEQFF. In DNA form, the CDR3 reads TGTGCCAGCAGCCAAGATCCGACTAGCGGGAGCGGTGAGCAGTTCTTC.

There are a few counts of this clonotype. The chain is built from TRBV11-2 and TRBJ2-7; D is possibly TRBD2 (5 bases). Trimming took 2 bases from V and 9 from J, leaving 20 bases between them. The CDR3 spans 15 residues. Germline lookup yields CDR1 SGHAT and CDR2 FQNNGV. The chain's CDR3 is CASSLNLQSEGGQYF. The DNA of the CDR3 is TGTGCCAGCAGCTTAAATCTCCAATCCGAGGGTGGGCAGTACTTC.

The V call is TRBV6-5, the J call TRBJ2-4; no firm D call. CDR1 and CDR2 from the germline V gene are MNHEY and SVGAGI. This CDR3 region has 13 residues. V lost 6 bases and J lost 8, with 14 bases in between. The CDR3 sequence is CASRPTPKDIQYF. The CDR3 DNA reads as TGTGCCAGCAGACCAACACCGAAGGACATTCAGTACTTC.

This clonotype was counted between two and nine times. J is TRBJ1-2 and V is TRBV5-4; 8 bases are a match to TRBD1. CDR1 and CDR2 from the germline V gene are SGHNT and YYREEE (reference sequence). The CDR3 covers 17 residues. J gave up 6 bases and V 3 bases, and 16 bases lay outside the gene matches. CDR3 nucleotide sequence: TGTGCCAGCAGCTCAGGGGGCGCCGGGGAAGTATATAATGGCTACACCTTC. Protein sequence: CASSSGGAGEVYNGYTF. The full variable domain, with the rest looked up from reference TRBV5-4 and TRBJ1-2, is ETGVTQSPTHLIKTRGQQVTLRCSSQSGHNTVSWYQQALGQGPQFIFQYYREEENGRGNFPPRFSGLQFPNYSSELNVNALELDDSALYLCASSSGGAGEVYNGYTFGSGTRLTVV.

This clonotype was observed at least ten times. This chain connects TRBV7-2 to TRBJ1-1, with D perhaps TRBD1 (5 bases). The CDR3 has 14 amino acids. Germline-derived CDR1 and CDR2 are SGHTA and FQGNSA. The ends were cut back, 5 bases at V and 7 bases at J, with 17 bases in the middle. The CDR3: CASSLNGLQGEAFF. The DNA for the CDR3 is TGTGCCAGCAGCCTAAACGGCCTGCAGGGTGAAGCTTTCTTT.

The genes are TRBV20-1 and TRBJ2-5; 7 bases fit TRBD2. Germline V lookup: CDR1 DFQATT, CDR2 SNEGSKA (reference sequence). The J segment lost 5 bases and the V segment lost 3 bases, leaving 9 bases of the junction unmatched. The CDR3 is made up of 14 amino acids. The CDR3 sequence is CSASLADSAETQYF. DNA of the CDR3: TGCAGTGCTAGCCTAGCGGATTCGGCGGAGACCCAGTACTTC.

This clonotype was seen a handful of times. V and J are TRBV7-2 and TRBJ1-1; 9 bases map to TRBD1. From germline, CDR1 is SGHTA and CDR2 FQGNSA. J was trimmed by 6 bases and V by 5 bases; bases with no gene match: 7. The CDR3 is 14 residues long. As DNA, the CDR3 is TGTGCCAGCAGCATTGACAGGGGGGGATCTGAAGCTTTCTTT. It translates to CASSIDRGGSEAFF.

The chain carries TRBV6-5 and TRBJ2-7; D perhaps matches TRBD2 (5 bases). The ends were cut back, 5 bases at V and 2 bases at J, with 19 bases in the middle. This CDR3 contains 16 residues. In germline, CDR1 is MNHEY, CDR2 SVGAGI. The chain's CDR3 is CASSPDPLPGTYEQYF. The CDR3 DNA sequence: TGTGCCAGCAGTCCGGACCCTCTTCCGGGAACCTACGAGCAGTACTTC.

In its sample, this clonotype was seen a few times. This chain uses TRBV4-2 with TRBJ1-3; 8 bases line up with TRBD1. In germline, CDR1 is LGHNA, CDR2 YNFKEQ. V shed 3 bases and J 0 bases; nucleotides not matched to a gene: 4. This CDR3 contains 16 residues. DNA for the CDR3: TGTGCCAGCAGCCATCTAGGACAGGGCTCTGGAAACACCATATATTTT. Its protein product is CASSHLGQGSGNTIYF.

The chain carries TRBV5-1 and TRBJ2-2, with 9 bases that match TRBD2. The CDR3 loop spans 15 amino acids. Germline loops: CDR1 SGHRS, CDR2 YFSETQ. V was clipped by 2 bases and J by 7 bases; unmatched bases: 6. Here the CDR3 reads CASSLGGRADGELFF. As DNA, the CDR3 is TGCGCCAGCAGCTTAGGCGGGAGGGCCGACGGGGAGCTGTTTTTT.

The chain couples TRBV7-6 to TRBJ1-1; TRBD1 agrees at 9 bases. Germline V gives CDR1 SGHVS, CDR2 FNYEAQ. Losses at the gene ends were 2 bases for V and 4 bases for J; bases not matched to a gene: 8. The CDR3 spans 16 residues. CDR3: CASSLISGTGPTEAFF. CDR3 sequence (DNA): TGTGCCAGCAGCTTAATATCCGGGACAGGGCCCACTGAAGCTTTCTTT.

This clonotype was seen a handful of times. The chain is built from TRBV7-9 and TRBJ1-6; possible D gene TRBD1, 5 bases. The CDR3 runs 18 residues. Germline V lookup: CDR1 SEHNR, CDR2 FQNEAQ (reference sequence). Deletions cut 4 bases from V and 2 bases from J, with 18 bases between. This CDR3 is CASSSLQGGRTYNSPLHF. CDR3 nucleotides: TGTGCCAGCAGCTCCCTCCAGGGAGGGAGGACCTATAATTCACCCCTCCACTTT.

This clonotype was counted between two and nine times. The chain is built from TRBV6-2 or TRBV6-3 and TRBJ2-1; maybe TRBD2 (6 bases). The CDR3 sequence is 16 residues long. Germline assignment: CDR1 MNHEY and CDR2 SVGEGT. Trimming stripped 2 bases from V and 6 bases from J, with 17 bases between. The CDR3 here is CASSYGPQVRGNEQFF. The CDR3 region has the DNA TGTGCCAGCAGTTACGGACCACAGGTGCGGGGCAATGAGCAGTTCTTC.

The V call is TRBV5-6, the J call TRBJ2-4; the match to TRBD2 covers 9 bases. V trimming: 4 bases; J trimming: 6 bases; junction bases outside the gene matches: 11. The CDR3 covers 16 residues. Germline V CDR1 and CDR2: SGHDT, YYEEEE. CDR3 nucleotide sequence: TGTGCCAGCAGCCTCCAGCGGGGGGCCCGCGGAAACATTCAGTACTTC. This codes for CASSLQRGARGNIQYF. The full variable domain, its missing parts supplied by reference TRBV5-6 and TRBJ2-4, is DAGVTQSPTHLIKTRGQQVTLRCSPKSGHDTVSWYQQALGQGPQFIFQYYEEEERQRGNFPDRFSGHQFPNYSSELNVNALLLGDSALYLCASSLQRGARGNIQYFGAGTRLSVL.

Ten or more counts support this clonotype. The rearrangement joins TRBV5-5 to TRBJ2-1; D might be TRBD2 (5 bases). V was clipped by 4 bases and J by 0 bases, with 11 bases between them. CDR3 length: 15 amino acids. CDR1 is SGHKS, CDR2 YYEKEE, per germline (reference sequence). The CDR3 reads CASSITSYSYNEQFF. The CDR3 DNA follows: TGTGCCAGCAGCATAACTAGTTACTCCTACAATGAGCAGTTCTTC.

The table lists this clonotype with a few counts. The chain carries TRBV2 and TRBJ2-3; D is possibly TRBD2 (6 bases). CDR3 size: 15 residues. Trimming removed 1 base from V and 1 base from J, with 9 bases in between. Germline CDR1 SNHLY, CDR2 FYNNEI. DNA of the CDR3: TGTGCCAGCAGTGAAGATAGCGGAGGCACAGATACGCAGTATTTT. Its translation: CASSEDSGGTDTQYF.

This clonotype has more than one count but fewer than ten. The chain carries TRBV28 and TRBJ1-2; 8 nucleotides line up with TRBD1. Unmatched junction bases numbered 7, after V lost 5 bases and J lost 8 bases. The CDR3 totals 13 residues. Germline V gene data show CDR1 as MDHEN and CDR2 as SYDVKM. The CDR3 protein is CASSLGQERGYTF. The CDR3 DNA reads TGTGCCAGCAGTCTGGGACAGGAGCGGGGCTACACCTTC.

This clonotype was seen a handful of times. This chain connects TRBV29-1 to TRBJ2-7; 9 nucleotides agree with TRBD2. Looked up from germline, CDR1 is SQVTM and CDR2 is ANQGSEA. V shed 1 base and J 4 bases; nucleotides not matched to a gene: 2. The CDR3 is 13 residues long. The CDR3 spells CSVEGLAGYEQYF. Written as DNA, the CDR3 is TGCAGCGTTGAAGGGCTAGCGGGGTACGAGCAGTACTTC.

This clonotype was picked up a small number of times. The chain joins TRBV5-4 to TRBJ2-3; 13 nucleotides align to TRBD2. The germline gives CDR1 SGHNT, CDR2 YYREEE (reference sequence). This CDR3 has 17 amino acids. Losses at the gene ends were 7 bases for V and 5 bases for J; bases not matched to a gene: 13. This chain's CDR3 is CASRDGRTSGGGDTQYF. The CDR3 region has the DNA TGTGCCAGCCGAGACGGCCGGACTAGCGGGGGAGGAGATACGCAGTATTTT.

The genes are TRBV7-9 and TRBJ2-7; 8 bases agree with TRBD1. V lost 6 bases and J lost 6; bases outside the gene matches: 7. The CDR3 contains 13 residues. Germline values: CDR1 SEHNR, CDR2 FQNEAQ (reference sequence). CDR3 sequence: CASRGQGKLEQYF. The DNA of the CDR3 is TGTGCCAGCAGAGGACAGGGTAAACTCGAGCAGTACTTC. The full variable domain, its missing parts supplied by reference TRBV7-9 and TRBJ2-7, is DTGVSQNPRHKITKRGQNVTFRCDPISEHNRLYWYRQTLGQGPEFLTYFQNEAQLEKSRLLSDRFSAERPKGSFSTLEIQRTEQGDSAMYLCASRGQGKLEQYFGPGTRLTVT.

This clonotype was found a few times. The CDR3 bases are TGTGCCAGCAGTTTAGGAGGGGACCCTGAAGCTTTCTTT. Protein product: CASSLGGDPEAFF. The chain uses TRBV6-6 and TRBJ1-1; perhaps TRBD1 as D (5 bases). Between the trimmed V and J ends, which lost 4 bases and 6 bases, there was a span of 12 bases. CDR3 size: 13 residues. Germline CDR1 reads MNHNY; CDR2 reads SVGAGI (reference sequence).

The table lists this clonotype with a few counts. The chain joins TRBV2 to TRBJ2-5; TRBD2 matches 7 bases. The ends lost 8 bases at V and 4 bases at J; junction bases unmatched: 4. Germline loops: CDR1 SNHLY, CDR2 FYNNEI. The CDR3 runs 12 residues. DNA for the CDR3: TGTGCCAGCCAAGCGGGGAGAGAGACCCAGTACTTC. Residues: CASQAGRETQYF.

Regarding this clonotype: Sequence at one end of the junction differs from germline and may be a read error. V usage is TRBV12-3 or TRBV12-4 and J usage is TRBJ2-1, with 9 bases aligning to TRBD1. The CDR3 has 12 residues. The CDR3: CASSLNGDRDLF. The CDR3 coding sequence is TGTGCCAGCAGTTTAAATGGGGACAGGGATCTCTTC.

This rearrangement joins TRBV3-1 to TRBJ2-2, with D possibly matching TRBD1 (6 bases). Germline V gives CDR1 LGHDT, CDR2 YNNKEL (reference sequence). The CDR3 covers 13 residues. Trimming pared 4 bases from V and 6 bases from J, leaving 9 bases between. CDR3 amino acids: CASSLRGSGELFF. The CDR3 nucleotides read TGTGCCAGCAGCCTGAGGGGGTCCGGGGAGCTGTTTTTT.